The 29 T cell receptor beta chains presented below share a single source sample, sequenced in a study of OX40 agonist ivuxolimab in advanced cancers. The method was immunoSEQ multiplex PCR; TCRdb's version includes in-frame clones alone and lacks a portion of them. The profile shows 65,000 to 80,000 clones, around 92% of them singletons. Here the sequenced sample was CD4+ or CD8+ T cells sorted from blood, taken in a trial of the OX40 agonist ivuxolimab. The source of these receptors is an adult with an advanced solid tumor such as melanoma, head and neck, liver or kidney cancer.

The rearrangement uses TRBV25-1 and TRBJ2-7; TRBD1 matches 11 bases. V shed 3 bases, J shed 3 bases, and the junction held 4 bases outside the gene matches. The CDR3 is made up of 15 amino acids. CDR1 is MGHDK, CDR2 SYGVNS, per germline. The CDR3, as DNA: TGTGCCAGCAGTGACTCGGGGACAGGGGGCTACGAGCAGTACTTC. It codes for CASSDSGTGGYEQYF.

The chain recombines TRBV7-9 with TRBJ2-7; 9 bases align to TRBD1. From germline, CDR1 is SEHNR and CDR2 FQNEAQ (reference sequence). V gave up 4 bases and J gave up 6 bases; unmatched junction bases: 10. The CDR3 covers 15 residues. CDR3 coding DNA: TGTGCCAGCAGCTCCGGACAGGGGACGATGGCCGAGCAGTACTTC. It encodes CASSSGQGTMAEQYF.

V and J are TRBV27 and TRBJ1-1; the match to TRBD1 covers 7 bases. CDR1 is MNHEY and CDR2 is SMNVEV in the germline V gene (reference sequence). The CDR3 consists of 16 residues. Trimming cost V 8 bases and J 2 bases; bases outside gene matches: 14. The CDR3 nucleotides read TGTGCCAGCTCGAGGACAGGCAAGGGGGTAAACACTGAAGCTTTCTTT. The encoded protein is CASSRTGKGVNTEAFF.

As for this clone: A read error may account for a junction end that differs from germline. The V and J genes are TRBV5-1 and TRBJ2-7; either TRBD1 or TRBD2 may supply D (5 bases each). The CDR3 has 13 amino acids. Per germline, CDR1 SGHRS and CDR2 YFSETQ. The CDR3 sequence: CASSIPGTEGLDF. As DNA, the CDR3 is TGCGCCAGCAGCATCCCCGGGACCGAGGGTTTGGACTTC.

The chain links TRBV7-8 to TRBJ1-5; TRBD1 matches at 7 bases. This CDR3 region has 13 residues. The ends lost 5 bases at V and 7 bases at J; junction bases unmatched: 5. The germline V gene has CDR1 SGHVS and CDR2 FQNEAQ. The chain's CDR3 is CASSDRVGQPQHF. The CDR3 bases are TGTGCCAGCAGCGACAGGGTTGGCCAGCCCCAGCATTTT.

This chain connects TRBV9 to TRBJ2-2; no clear D. The V gene's germline CDR1 is SGDLS and CDR2 YYNGEE. V shed 0 bases and J shed 5 bases, with 11 bases lying between them. This CDR3 is built from 15 residues. The CDR3 bases are TGTGCCAGCAGCGTAGTGGCTAGTCGTACCGGGGAGCTGTTTTTT. Encoded protein: CASSVVASRTGELFF.

The gene calls are TRBV19 and TRBJ2-7; either TRBD1 or TRBD2 may supply D (5 bases each). Trimming shortened V by 4 bases and J by 0 bases, and 16 bases separated the two germline ends. The germline CDR1 and CDR2 sequences are LNHDA and SQIVND (reference sequence). The CDR3 has 16 amino acids. The CDR3 sequence is CASSTRFPGPSYEQYF. CDR3 bases: TGTGCCAGTAGTACTCGATTCCCGGGACCCTCCTACGAGCAGTACTTC.

The V and J genes are TRBV18 and TRBJ1-3; a possible D gene is TRBD1 (5 bases). CDR1 KGHSH and CDR2 LQKENI come from the germline V gene. Deletions cut 4 bases from V and 2 bases from J, with 12 bases between. This CDR3 comprises 15 residues. This chain's CDR3 is CASSRDRQPGNTIYF. DNA of the CDR3: TGTGCCAGCTCACGGGACCGGCAACCTGGAAACACCATATATTTT.

V gene TRBV6-6 combines with J gene TRBJ2-3; 12 bases match TRBD2. V lost 4 bases, J lost 13 bases, and 9 bases stayed unmatched. The CDR3 is 14 amino acids. Germline CDR1 reads MNHNY; CDR2 reads SVGAGI (reference sequence). The CDR3 DNA follows: TGTGCCAGCAGTTTGCCGGGACTAGCGGGCATCGAGTATTTT. Translated, it gives CASSLPGLAGIEYF.

The chain combines TRBV19 with TRBJ1-5; 8 nucleotides align to TRBD1. CDR1 is LNHDA, CDR2 SQIVND, per germline (reference sequence). V was pared by 5 bases and J by 6 bases, with 3 bases of the junction left unmatched. The CDR3 runs 13 residues. As DNA, the CDR3 is TGTGCCAGTAGTCTGGACAGGGCTCAGCCCCAGCATTTT. Encoded protein: CASSLDRAQPQHF.

The chain employs TRBV30 and TRBJ2-5, with D perhaps assigned TRBD1 or TRBD2 (5 bases each). The CDR3 length is 15 residues. Germline CDR1 GTSNPN, CDR2 SVGIG (reference sequence). V was cut by 0 bases and J by 4 bases, with 15 bases left in between. The CDR3 reads CAWSVARGASETQYF. The CDR3 DNA reads TGTGCCTGGAGTGTTGCGAGGGGCGCGTCAGAGACCCAGTACTTC.

The chain carries TRBV5-1 and TRBJ2-7, with 9 bases aligning to TRBD1. CDR1 is SGHRS, CDR2 YFSETQ, per germline. V lost 3 bases and J lost 1; bases outside the gene matches: 8. This CDR3 is 16 amino acids long. This chain's CDR3 is CASSSYTGGRSYEQYF. The CDR3 bases are TGCGCCAGCAGCTCATACACAGGGGGCCGTTCCTACGAGCAGTACTTC.

V is TRBV5-1 and J is TRBJ1-4; a possible D gene is TRBD1 (5 bases). Between the trimmed V and J ends, which lost 0 bases and 5 bases, there was a span of 5 bases. This CDR3 spans 13 amino acids. Germline loops: CDR1 SGHRS, CDR2 YFSETQ. The CDR3 nucleotides are TGCGCCAGCAGCTTGGCAGGGAATGAAAAACTGTTTTTT. This gives the protein CASSLAGNEKLFF.

The chain employs TRBV11-2 and TRBJ1-4; 7 bases match TRBD1. The CDR3 covers 19 residues. CDR1 is SGHAT and CDR2 is FQNNGV in the germline V gene. Unmatched junction bases numbered 16, after V lost 6 bases and J lost 0 bases. Here the CDR3 reads CASSFTGDLHSATNEKLFF. The DNA of the CDR3 is TGTGCCAGCAGTTTCACAGGGGACCTACATTCGGCAACTAATGAAAAACTGTTTTTT.

The chain recombines TRBV7-9 with TRBJ1-1; tentatively, D is TRBD1 (5 bases). V was trimmed by 11 bases and J by 3 bases, leaving 13 bases between them. The length of the CDR3 is 12 residues. Germline CDR1 reads SEHNR; CDR2 reads FQNEAQ (reference sequence). The CDR3 loop reads CADEGVDTEAFF. CDR3 in DNA: TGTGCCGACGAAGGGGTCGACACTGAAGCTTTCTTT.

This clone was detected only once. This chain joins TRBV4-3 and TRBJ1-5, with D unclear. The CDR3 loop spans 14 amino acids. Germline CDR1 LGHNA, CDR2 YSLEER. Trimming left V 0 bases short and J 2 bases short, with 5 bases between. CDR3 sequence reads: CASSQEWGNQPQHF. The CDR3 coding sequence is TGCGCCAGCAGCCAAGAATGGGGCAATCAGCCCCAGCATTTT.

V and J are TRBV6-5 and TRBJ1-1; no firm D call. The CDR3 contains 14 residues. The V gene lost 4 bases and the J gene lost 1 base, with 10 bases spanning the gap. Germline values: CDR1 MNHEY, CDR2 SVGAGI. The CDR3 protein is CASSSPRPNTEAFF. As DNA, the CDR3 is TGTGCCAGCAGTTCTCCCCGGCCGAACACTGAAGCTTTCTTT.

This chain uses TRBV4-2 with TRBJ1-4, with D perhaps matching TRBD1 (6 bases). The length of the CDR3 is 17 residues. Trimming stripped 1 base from V and 7 bases from J, with 19 bases between. Germline CDR1 is LGHNA and CDR2 is YNFKEQ. The CDR3 region has the DNA TGTGCCAGCAGCCAAGGTCGGTGGGGCAGGGGTGGTGAAAAACTGTTTTTT. Its translation: CASSQGRWGRGGEKLFF.

This clone was seen more than once but under ten times. The rearrangement uses TRBV29-1 and TRBJ1-1; D is uncertain. Trimming shortened V by 3 bases and J by 5 bases, and 13 bases separated the two germline ends. CDR1 SQVTM and CDR2 ANQGSEA come from the germline V gene. There are 13 residues in the CDR3. CDR3 amino acids: CSVEVADGTEAFF. DNA for the CDR3: TGCAGCGTTGAGGTGGCCGATGGAACTGAAGCTTTCTTT.

The rearrangement uses TRBV28 and TRBJ2-7; 10 nucleotides match TRBD2. V gave up 6 bases and J gave up 0 bases; unmatched junction bases: 5. CDR1 and CDR2 from the germline V gene are MDHEN and SYDVKM. This CDR3 has 15 amino acids. DNA of the CDR3: TGTGCCAGCAGGGATAGCGGGAGGAGCTCCTACGAGCAGTACTTC. It is translated as CASRDSGRSSYEQYF.

V is TRBV6-4 and J is TRBJ2-1; 13 nucleotides align to TRBD2. The CDR3 totals 20 residues. Germline CDR1 and CDR2: MRHNA and SNTAGT. The J segment lost 9 bases and the V segment lost 7 bases, leaving 24 bases of the junction unmatched. CDR3: CASTFPPPALAGGVGSEQFF. The DNA for the CDR3 is TGTGCCAGCACCTTCCCCCCCCCGGCACTAGCGGGAGGGGTTGGGAGTGAGCAGTTCTTC.

The chain has TRBV27 and TRBJ2-7, with TRBD1 as a possible D gene (6 bases). This CDR3 region has 14 residues. V was clipped by 5 bases and J by 4 bases, with 15 bases between them. CDR1 and CDR2 (germline): MNHEY, SMNVEV (reference sequence). The CDR3 DNA reads TGTGCCAGCAGTCCCCGAGACAGGTTATACGAGCAGTACTTC. Amino acids: CASSPRDRLYEQYF.

This chain joins TRBV7-2 and TRBJ2-1; 11 bases map to TRBD2. The ends lost 6 bases at V and 15 bases at J; junction bases unmatched: 10. There are 13 residues in the CDR3. Per germline, CDR1 SGHTA and CDR2 FQGNSA. CDR3 in amino acids: CASRDTSGSRSFF. Written as DNA, the CDR3 is TGTGCCAGCAGGGATACTAGCGGGAGTCGTTCGTTCTTC.

The genes are TRBV18 and TRBJ2-1; no definite D call. The CDR3 length is 14 residues. Germline values: CDR1 KGHSH, CDR2 LQKENI. Trimming pared 1 base from V and 3 bases from J, leaving 7 bases between. Here the CDR3 reads CASSPQGNYNEQFF. The CDR3 region has the DNA TGTGCCAGCTCACCACAGGGAAACTACAATGAGCAGTTCTTC. The full variable domain, in which reference TRBV18 and TRBJ2-1 provide the parts outside the CDR3, is NAGVMQNPRHLVRRRGQEARLRCSPMKGHSHVYWYRQLPEEGLKFMVYLQKENIIDESGMPKERFSAEFPKEGPSILRIQQVVRGDSAAYFCASSPQGNYNEQFFGPGTRLTVL.

This chain connects TRBV7-3 to TRBJ2-3; D is undetermined. The CDR3 has 12 amino acids. The germline V and J ends were trimmed by 3 bases and 0 bases, with 1 base remaining between them. CDR1 and CDR2 (germline): SGHTA, FQGTGA. The CDR3 sequence is CASSFSTDTQYF. The CDR3 DNA follows: TGTGCCAGCAGCTTCAGCACAGATACGCAGTATTTT. Together with reference TRBV7-3 and TRBJ2-3, the CDR3 gives the full variable domain: GAGVSQTPSNKVTEKGKYVELRCDPISGHTALYWYRQSLGQGPEFLIYFQGTGAADDSGLPNDRFFAVRPEGSVSTLKIQRTERGDSAVYLCASSFSTDTQYFGPGTRLTVL.

The CDR3 DNA sequence: TGTGCCAGTAGTAATCCTTCGGTAGCGGGAGGGCCCTTTTATGAGCAGTTCTTC. It is translated as CASSNPSVAGGPFYEQFF. V is TRBV19 and J is TRBJ2-1; 11 nucleotides match TRBD2. J gave up 8 bases and V 4 bases, and 16 bases lay outside the gene matches. Germline values: CDR1 LNHDA, CDR2 SQIVND (reference sequence). This CDR3 contains 18 residues.

A single count supports this clone. This chain connects TRBV21-1 to TRBJ1-2. TRBV21-1 is reported as a pseudogene. CDR3 size: 17 residues. The CDR3 DNA follows: TGTGCCAGCAGCAAAGTCGGAGCTTTCATAGGGCACTATGGCTACACCTTC. Protein: CASSKVGAFIGHYGYTF.

The chain couples TRBV11-2 to TRBJ1-1; D unresolved. V was clipped by 1 base and J by 0 bases, with 6 bases between them. This CDR3 comprises 14 residues. The germline V gene encodes CDR1 SGHAT and CDR2 FQNNGV. CDR3 in DNA: TGTGCCAGCAGCTTAGGTCAATTGAACACTGAAGCTTTCTTT. It specifies CASSLGQLNTEAFF. The full variable domain, in which reference TRBV11-2 and TRBJ1-1 provide the parts outside the CDR3, is EAGVAQSPRYKIIEKRQSVAFWCNPISGHATLYWYQQILGQGPKLLIQFQNNGVVDDSQLPKDRFSAERLKGVDSTLKIQPAKLEDSAVYLCASSLGQLNTEAFFGQGTRLTVV.

This clone has only one observation. The CDR3 sequence: CAWSEGGGYTF. Written as DNA, the CDR3 is TGTGCCTGGAGTGAGGGGGGCGGCTACACCTTC. The chain couples TRBV30 to TRBJ1-2; D might be TRBD1 (6 bases). Germline assignment: CDR1 GTSNPN and CDR2 SVGIG (reference sequence). The CDR3 has 11 residues. The V end lost 1 base, the J end lost 8 bases, and 8 bases lay between the germline ends.